This T cell receptor (beta chain) was observed in a study of response to subunit inactivated influenza vaccine. TCRdb re-called the RT-PCR reads with MiXCR, one entry per CDR3 protein. The sample lists hundreds of thousands of distinct CDR3 sequences; 14% were seen once. This CDR3 is 17 amino acids long. Trimming at V came to 0 bases and at J to 4 bases, leaving 4 bases not matched to a gene. CDR1 and CDR2 from the germline V gene are LGHNA and YSLEER. Findings of the study overall: It was suggested by the authors that few new T cells are recruited by each seasonal influenza vaccination.

This clonotype was picked up a small number of times. The target antigen is unknown. Sequencing used PBMCs from blood, obtained 14 to 15 days before vaccination. This receptor was taken from a man aged 50 to 60 who received an inactivated influenza vaccine. This sequence joins TRBV4-3 and TRBJ2-1; TRBD2 matches 12 bases. The CDR3 DNA reads TGCGCCAGCAGCCAAGAGCTAGCGGGAGGGGCTTACAATGAGCAGTTCTTC. As protein: CASSQELAGGAYNEQFF.